Sequencing of this TCR beta chain was carried out in a study of T cell responses to AZD1222 COVID-19 vaccine (dated by TCRdb to the early 2020s). Turning to the overall study: AZD1222 recipients given second doses at about 4 weeks or at about 12 weeks were pooled, since spike-specific TCR depth and breadth were not found to differ between the two schedules. A total of 233 trial participants underwent TCR sequencing, of whom roughly 210 had received two doses of AZD1222 and about 26 had received two doses of the MenACWY control vaccine. Trial participants were enrolled into age subgroups of 18-55, 56-69 and 70-plus years, which contained about 150, 27 and 61 TCR-sequenced participants, respectively.

The research as a whole found: The 56-69-year group was small, and its depth increase did not reach significance, likely because of low power. Participants were mostly white British and included more females than males, and it was suggested by the authors that clonal diversity may have been underestimated. Reportedly, almost half of the unique spike-specific TCRs recognized epitopes lying outside the regions that are mutated in the B.1.351 and B.1.1.7 variants. Vaccine-associated CD4 TCRs spanned the whole spike protein, with dominant responses in regions 160-218 and 743-854. Because no day 14 peak-response samples were available, the repertoires could be characterized only after the peak T cell response. Only a handful of AZD1222 recipients were SARS-CoV-2 seropositive at baseline, limiting conclusions about previously exposed vaccinees. Spike-specific TCR breadth and depth rose significantly after two AZD1222 doses compared with day 0 and with MenACWY recipients.

The intended sense of this specimen's time point label: baseline before first vaccination. Samples from vaccinated people were obtained from the UK trials COV001 and COV002, which included a single-blind randomized controlled phase 2/3 trial of AZD1222 (ChAdOx1 nCoV-19) in healthy adults. For TCRbeta chain sequencing, PBMC samples were collected from trial participants at day 0 and at day 28 after the second dose. Counted from cysteine to phenylalanine, this CDR3 has 14 amino acids. This entry keeps only the CDR3 DNA: 42 bases, framed from base 1. The germline V gene provides CDR1 MNHEY and CDR2 SVGAGI. Cut back by 8 bases and 2 bases, the V and J ends lie 14 bases apart. The CDR3 regions of human TCRbeta chains were subjected to immunosequencing. The authors' analysis ran thus. Repertoire TCRs were checked for matches against a reference library of SARS-CoV-2-specific TCRs that had been generated using the MIRA antigen-specificity platform. Breadth was defined as the fraction of unique TCRs that were SARS-CoV-2-associated, and depth was defined as the fraction of total T cells that were SARS-CoV-2-associated. Using the MIRA data, every spike-specific TCR was mapped to the spike region that the TCR reacted to and assigned to either a CD4 or a CD8 class. Log10-transformed breadth and depth values were compared by one-way ANOVA with Sidak's multiple comparisons tests. The immuneACCESS repertoire file appears here via TCRdb, limited to in-frame rearrangements. These files lack a portion of the clones; in checked studies, under half of the deficit traces to unresolved V genes, and the cause of the others is not known. That table supplies the V and J calls and clone size; D and trimming were determined from the DNA. This sample holds 100,000 or so clones; about 87% were observed only once. The top ten clonotypes cover about 1.8% of the sample.

Turning to this clone: Its antigen target is currently unknown. Base quality data are lacking; no much larger clone is found one base away.

Sequenced here: peripheral blood, sampled on day 0 of AZD1222 vaccination. This sequence originates from an adult in good health. The rearranged segments are TRBV6-5 and TRBJ2-3; TRBD1 is perhaps the D gene, given 5 matching bases. The nucleotide sequence reads TGTGCCAGCCAGGGCCCATTTAACACAGATACGCAGTATTTT. It translates as CASQGPFNTDTQYF.